Sequencing of this T cell receptor (beta chain) was carried out in a study of identical twins' blood T cells. From germline, CDR1 is DFQATT and CDR2 SNEGSKA (reference sequence). CDR3 size: 13 residues. V lost 0 bases to trimming and J lost 8 bases, with 13 bases between them. TCRdb passed the 5' RACE reads through MiXCR, listing each CDR3 protein once. In the table there are 400,000 or so distinct CDR3 sequences, 25% to 35% of which are singletons. The TCR sequence derives from a woman between 18 and 49 years old in good health. The chain combines TRBV20-1 with TRBJ1-1; maybe TRBD1 (5 bases). The sequenced sample consisted of PBMCs. The CDR3 bases are TGCAGTGCTAGAGAAAGGGGTTTGTCCGAAGCTTTCTTT. It translates to CSARERGLSEAFF.